Following are 19 T cell receptor beta chains from one sample sequenced in a study of blood T cell repertoires in COVID-19. Repertoires were generated with immunoSEQ multiplex PCR, while TCRdb's copy carries only in-frame clones and drops some. In the table there are tens of thousands of clones, 79% of which are singletons. The sample was peripheral blood. The receptor source for this set is a woman aged 80 or over with active or convalescent COVID-19.

In its sample, this clone was seen once. V gene TRBV19 combines with J gene TRBJ1-2; D uncertain. Germline loops: CDR1 LNHDA, CDR2 SQIVND (reference sequence). CDR3 length: 16 residues. V lost 1 base, J lost 8 bases, and 20 bases lay in between. CDR3 in amino acids: CASSIVPGVGVWGYTF. The CDR3 coding sequence is TGTGCCAGTAGTATAGTTCCGGGTGTTGGCGTCTGGGGCTACACCTTC.

The chain employs TRBV5-6 and TRBJ1-2, with D perhaps matching TRBD1 (5 bases). V lost 4 bases, J lost 7 bases, and 14 bases lay in between. The germline V gene encodes CDR1 SGHDT and CDR2 YYEEEE. The CDR3 has 13 amino acids. CDR3 coding DNA: TGTGCCAGCAGCGACTGGCGGGGGGGTGGCTACACCTTC. It specifies CASSDWRGGGYTF.

The rearrangement uses TRBV7-9 and TRBJ1-4, with 8 bases fitting TRBD1. CDR3 length: 14 amino acids. Germline CDR1 reads SEHNR; CDR2 reads FQNEAQ (reference sequence). The trim removed 5 bases at V and 7 bases at J, leaving 6 bases unmatched. CDR3 nucleotide sequence: TGTGCCAGCAGCGTAGACAGGGGATCTGAAAAACTGTTTTTT. Protein: CASSVDRGSEKLFF.

This chain joins TRBV24-1 and TRBJ2-1, with TRBD2 identical over 15 bases. J gave up 5 bases and V 3 bases, and 7 bases lay outside the gene matches. Per the germline V gene, CDR1 is KGHDR and CDR2 is SFDVKD. The CDR3 has 18 residues. CDR3 sequence reads: CATSDPGLAGGFDNEQFF. The DNA of the CDR3 is TGTGCCACCAGTGATCCCGGACTAGCGGGAGGGTTCGACAATGAGCAGTTCTTC.

As DNA, the CDR3 is TGTGCCAGCAGCGTACGGTCCCAACTAGCGATGTGGCGGACCGGGGAGCTGTTTTTT. Residues: CASSVRSQLAMWRTGELFF. The chain employs TRBV7-2 and TRBJ2-2; TRBD2 matches 7 bases. The germline V gene encodes CDR1 SGHTA and CDR2 FQGNSA. Trimming removed 5 bases from V and 5 bases from J; junction bases left unmatched: 20. This CDR3 region has 19 residues.

The gene calls are TRBV5-1 and TRBJ2-1; possible D gene TRBD2, 6 bases. In germline, CDR1 is SGHRS, CDR2 YFSETQ. The CDR3 has 16 amino acids. Trimming shortened V by 4 bases and J by 0 bases, and 14 bases separated the two germline ends. Here the CDR3 reads CASSRGLSSSYNEQFF. The CDR3 nucleotides are TGCGCCAGCAGCCGGGGACTTTCAAGCTCCTACAATGAGCAGTTCTTC.

The chain uses TRBV14 and TRBJ1-2; no clear D. This CDR3 region has 13 residues. V was trimmed by 1 base and J by 3 bases, leaving 6 bases between them. In germline, CDR1 is SGHDN, CDR2 FVKESK. The CDR3 loop reads CASSQVRDYGYTF. The CDR3 nucleotides are TGTGCCAGCAGCCAAGTCCGCGACTATGGCTACACCTTC.

This clone was found once. J is TRBJ2-7 and V is TRBV5-1; tentatively, D is TRBD1 (5 bases). CDR3 length: 12 amino acids. The germline V gene has CDR1 SGHRS and CDR2 YFSETQ. Trimming removed 1 base from V and 4 bases from J, with 6 bases in between. The DNA of the CDR3 is TGCGCCAGCAGCTTGACAGGTTACGAGCAGTACTTC. Translation gives CASSLTGYEQYF.

By proportion, this clone is medium-sized (0.01 to 0.1%). Distinct nucleotide sequences in the sample also encode this CDR3. The rearrangement links TRBV3-1 (or the pseudogene TRBV3-2) to TRBJ1-1, with a possible D match to TRBD1 (5 bases). This CDR3 comprises 11 residues. V was shortened by 6 bases and J by 4 bases, with 6 bases between the two germline ends. Germline V gene data show CDR1 as LGHDT and CDR2 as YNNKEL (reference sequence). In DNA, the CDR3 is TGTGCCAGCAGGGGGGGCACTGAAGCTTTCTTT. Amino acid sequence: CASRGGTEAFF.

The genes are TRBV12-3 or TRBV12-4 and TRBJ1-5; 7 nucleotides align to TRBD1. This CDR3 comprises 13 residues. Trimming took 6 bases from V and 4 from J; bases not matched to a gene: 3. In DNA, the CDR3 is TGTGCCAGCAGAACAGGGGCAAATCAGCCCCAGCATTTT. It specifies CASRTGANQPQHF.

V is TRBV11-2 and J is TRBJ1-6; D is perhaps TRBD1 (6 bases). This CDR3 is 15 amino acids long. V lost 4 bases, J lost 4 bases, and 11 bases lay in between. Germline V gives CDR1 SGHAT, CDR2 FQNNGV. The CDR3 bases are TGTGCCAGCAGCTCCAGGACAGCGTATAATTCACCCCTCCACTTT. It specifies CASSSRTAYNSPLHF.

The J gene is TRBJ1-4, the V gene TRBV27; no clear D. The CDR3 contains 14 residues. The ends were cut back, 7 bases at V and 5 bases at J, with 14 bases in the middle. Germline CDR1 MNHEY, CDR2 SMNVEV (reference sequence). The CDR3 loop is CASKLQGRNEKLFF. The CDR3 bases are TGTGCCAGCAAACTACAAGGAAGAAATGAAAAACTGTTTTTT.

The chain is built from TRBV5-1 and TRBJ2-2; 12 positions match TRBD1. CDR1 is SGHRS, CDR2 YFSETQ, per germline. The CDR3 is made up of 16 amino acids. The V gene end was trimmed by 4 bases and the J gene end by 5 bases; junction bases not matched to a gene: 6. The CDR3 loop reads CASSLGTGGWTGELFF. In DNA form, the CDR3 reads TGCGCCAGCAGCCTTGGGACAGGGGGCTGGACCGGGGAGCTGTTTTTT. Looking up the rest from reference TRBV5-1 and TRBJ2-2 gives the full variable domain: KAGVTQTPRYLIKTRGQQVTLSCSPISGHRSVSWYQQTPGQGLQFLFEYFSETQRNKGNFPGRFSGRQFSNSRSEMNVSTLELGDSALYLCASSLGTGGWTGELFFGEGSRLTVL.

This clone was detected once. This sequence joins TRBV14 and TRBJ2-1; D might be TRBD1 (5 bases). With 1 base removed from V and 12 bases from J, the gap between germline ends came to 10 bases. Germline V CDR1 and CDR2: SGHDN, FVKESK. The CDR3 has 12 residues. The CDR3 loop reads CASSQVRGMQFF. The DNA of the CDR3 is TGTGCCAGCAGCCAAGTAAGGGGCATGCAGTTCTTC.

CDR3: CASSTDRGPYEQYF. The CDR3 nucleotides are TGTGCCAGTAGTACGGACAGGGGTCCCTACGAGCAGTACTTC. The rearrangement joins TRBV19 to TRBJ2-7; 9 bases line up with TRBD1. Losses at the gene ends were 4 bases for V and 2 bases for J; bases not matched to a gene: 3. This CDR3 has 14 amino acids. Germline lookup yields CDR1 LNHDA and CDR2 SQIVND (reference sequence).

The chain recombines TRBV12-3 or TRBV12-4 with TRBJ1-4, with unresolved D. The CDR3 length is 13 residues. With 6 bases removed from V and 6 bases from J, the gap between germline ends came to 11 bases. CDR3 DNA: TGTGCCAGCAGGTCGTGGGCAGATGAAAAACTGTTTTTT. Residues: CASRSWADEKLFF.

The chain employs TRBV19 and TRBJ2-7, with 8 bases that match TRBD1. V was pared by 6 bases and J by 3 bases, with 10 bases of the junction left unmatched. The germline gives CDR1 LNHDA, CDR2 SQIVND (reference sequence). The CDR3 is 15 residues long. Here the CDR3 DNA reads TGTGCCAGTAGCTACACCGGGACAGGCGGCTACGAGCAGTACTTC. It is translated as CASSYTGTGGYEQYF.

The chain employs TRBV12-5 and TRBJ1-1; D not resolved. The V gene lost 3 bases and the J gene lost 0 bases, with 8 bases spanning the gap. Germline values: CDR1 LGHNT, CDR2 FRNRAP. This CDR3 contains 14 residues. The CDR3 protein is CASGFWALNTEAFF. Here the CDR3 DNA reads TGTGCTAGTGGTTTTTGGGCTCTGAACACTGAAGCTTTCTTT.

The chain links TRBV19 to TRBJ1-1; D may be TRBD1 (6 bases). The V and J ends lost 3 bases and 4 bases respectively, with 9 bases between them. Germline V gene lookup returns CDR1 LNHDA and CDR2 SQIVND (reference sequence). This CDR3 has 13 amino acids. The CDR3 DNA follows: TGTGCCAGTAGTATTCAGGGGAGCACTGAAGCTTTCTTT. This encodes CASSIQGSTEAFF.